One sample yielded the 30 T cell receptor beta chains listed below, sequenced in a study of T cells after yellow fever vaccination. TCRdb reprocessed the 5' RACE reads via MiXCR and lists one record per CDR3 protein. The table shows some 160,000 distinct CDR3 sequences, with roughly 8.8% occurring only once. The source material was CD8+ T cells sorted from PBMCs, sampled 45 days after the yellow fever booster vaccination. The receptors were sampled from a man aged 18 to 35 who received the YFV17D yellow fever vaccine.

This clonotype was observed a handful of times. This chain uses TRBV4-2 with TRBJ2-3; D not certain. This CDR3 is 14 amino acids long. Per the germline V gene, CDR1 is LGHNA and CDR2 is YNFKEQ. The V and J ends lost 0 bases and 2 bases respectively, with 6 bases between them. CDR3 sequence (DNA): TGTGCCAGCAGCCAAGAAAGGGACACAGATACGCAGTATTTT. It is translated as CASSQERDTDTQYF.

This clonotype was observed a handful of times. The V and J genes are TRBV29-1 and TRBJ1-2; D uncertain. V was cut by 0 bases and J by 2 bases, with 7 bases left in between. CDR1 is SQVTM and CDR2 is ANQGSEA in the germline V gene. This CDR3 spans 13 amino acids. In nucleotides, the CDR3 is TGCAGCGTTGAAGAGAGTCGGAACTATGGCTACACCTTC. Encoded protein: CSVEESRNYGYTF.

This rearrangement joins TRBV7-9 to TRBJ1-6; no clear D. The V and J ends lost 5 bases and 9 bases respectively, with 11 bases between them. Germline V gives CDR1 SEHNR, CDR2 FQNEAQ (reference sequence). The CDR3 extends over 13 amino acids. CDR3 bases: TGTGCCAGCAGCATCGCTCCCCCTTCACCCCTCCACTTT. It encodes CASSIAPPSPLHF.

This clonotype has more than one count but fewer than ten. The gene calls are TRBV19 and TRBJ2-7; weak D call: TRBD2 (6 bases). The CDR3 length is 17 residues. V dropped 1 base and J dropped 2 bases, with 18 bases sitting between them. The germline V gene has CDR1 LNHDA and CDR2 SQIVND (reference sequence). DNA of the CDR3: TGTGCCAGTAGTATAGCCCCCCCGGGACTGGTCCCCTACGAGCAGTACTTC. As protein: CASSIAPPGLVPYEQYF.

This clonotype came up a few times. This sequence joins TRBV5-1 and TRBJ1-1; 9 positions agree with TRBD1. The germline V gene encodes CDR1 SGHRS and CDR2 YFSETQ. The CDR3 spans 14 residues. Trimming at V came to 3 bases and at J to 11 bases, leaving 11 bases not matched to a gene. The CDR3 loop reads CASSSDRGGDLAFF. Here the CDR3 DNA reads TGCGCCAGCAGCTCGGACAGGGGTGGCGATTTGGCTTTCTTT.

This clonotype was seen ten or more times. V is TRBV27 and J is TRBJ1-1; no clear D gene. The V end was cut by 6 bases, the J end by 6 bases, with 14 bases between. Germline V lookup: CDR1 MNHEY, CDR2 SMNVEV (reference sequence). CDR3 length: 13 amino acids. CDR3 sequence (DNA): TGTGCCAGCAGCCCCGGGTACGAGGCTGAAGCTTTCTTT. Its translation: CASSPGYEAEAFF.

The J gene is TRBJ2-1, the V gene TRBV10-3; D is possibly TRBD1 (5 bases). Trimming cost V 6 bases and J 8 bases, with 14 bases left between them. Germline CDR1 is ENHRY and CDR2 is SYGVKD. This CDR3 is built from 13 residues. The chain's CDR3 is CAIRTAGLDEQFF. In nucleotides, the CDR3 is TGTGCCATCAGGACCGCAGGGTTAGATGAGCAGTTCTTC.

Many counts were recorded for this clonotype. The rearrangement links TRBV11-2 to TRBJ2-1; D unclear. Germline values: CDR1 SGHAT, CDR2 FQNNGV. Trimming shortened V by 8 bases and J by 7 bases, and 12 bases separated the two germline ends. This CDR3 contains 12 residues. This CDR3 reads CASLSPFNEQFF. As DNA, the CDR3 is TGTGCCAGCCTTTCCCCATTTAATGAGCAGTTCTTC.

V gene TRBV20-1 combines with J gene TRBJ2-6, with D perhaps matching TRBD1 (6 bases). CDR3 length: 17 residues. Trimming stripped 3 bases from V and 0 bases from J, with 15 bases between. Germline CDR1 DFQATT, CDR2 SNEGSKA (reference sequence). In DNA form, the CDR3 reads TGCAGTGCTAGTTCGGGACATTCGTCCTCTGGGGCCAACGTCCTGACTTTC. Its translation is CSASSGHSSSGANVLTF.

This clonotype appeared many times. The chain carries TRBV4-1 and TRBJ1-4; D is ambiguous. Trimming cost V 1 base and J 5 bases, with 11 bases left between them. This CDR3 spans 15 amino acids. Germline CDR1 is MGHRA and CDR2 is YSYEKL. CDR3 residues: CASSQARGSNEKLFF. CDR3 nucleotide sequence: TGCGCCAGCAGCCAAGCCCGCGGGTCGAATGAAAAACTGTTTTTT.

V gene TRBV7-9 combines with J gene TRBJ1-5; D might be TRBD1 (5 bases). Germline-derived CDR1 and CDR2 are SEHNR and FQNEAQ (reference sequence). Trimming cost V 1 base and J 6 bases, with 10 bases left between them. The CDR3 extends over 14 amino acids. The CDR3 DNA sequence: TGTGCCAGCAGCTTAGAAGGGGATAGTCAGCCCCAGCATTTT. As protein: CASSLEGDSQPQHF.

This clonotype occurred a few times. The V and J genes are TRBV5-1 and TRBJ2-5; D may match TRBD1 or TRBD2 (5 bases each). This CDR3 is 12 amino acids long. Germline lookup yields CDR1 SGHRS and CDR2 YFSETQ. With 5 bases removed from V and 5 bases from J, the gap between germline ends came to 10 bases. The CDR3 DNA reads TGCGCCAGCAGATACTGGGGGGAGACCCAGTACTTC. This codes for CASRYWGETQYF.

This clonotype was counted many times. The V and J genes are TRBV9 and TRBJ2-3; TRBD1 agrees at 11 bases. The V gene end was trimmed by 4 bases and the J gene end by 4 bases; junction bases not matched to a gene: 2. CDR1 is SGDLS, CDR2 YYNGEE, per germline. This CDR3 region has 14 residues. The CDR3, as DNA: TGTGCCAGCAGCAGGACAGGGGGCTCAGATACGCAGTATTTT. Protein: CASSRTGGSDTQYF.

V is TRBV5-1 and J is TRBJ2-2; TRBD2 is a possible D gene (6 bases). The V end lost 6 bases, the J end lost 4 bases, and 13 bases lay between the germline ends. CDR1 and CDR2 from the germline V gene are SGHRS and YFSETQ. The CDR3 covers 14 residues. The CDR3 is CASMASDGTGELFF. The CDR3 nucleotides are TGCGCCAGCATGGCTAGCGACGGCACCGGGGAGCTGTTTTTT.

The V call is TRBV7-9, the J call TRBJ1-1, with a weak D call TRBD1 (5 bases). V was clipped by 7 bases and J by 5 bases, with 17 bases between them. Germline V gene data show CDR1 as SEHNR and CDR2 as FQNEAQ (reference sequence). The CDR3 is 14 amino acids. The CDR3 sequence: CASIPDRIETEAFF. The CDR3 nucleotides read TGTGCCAGCATCCCCGACAGAATAGAGACTGAAGCTTTCTTT.

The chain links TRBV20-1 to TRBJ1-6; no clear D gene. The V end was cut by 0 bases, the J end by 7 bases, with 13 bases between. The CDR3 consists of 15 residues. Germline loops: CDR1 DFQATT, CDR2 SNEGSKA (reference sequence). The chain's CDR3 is CSARELGNVNSPLHF. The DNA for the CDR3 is TGCAGTGCTAGAGAGTTGGGTAATGTGAATTCACCCCTCCACTTT.

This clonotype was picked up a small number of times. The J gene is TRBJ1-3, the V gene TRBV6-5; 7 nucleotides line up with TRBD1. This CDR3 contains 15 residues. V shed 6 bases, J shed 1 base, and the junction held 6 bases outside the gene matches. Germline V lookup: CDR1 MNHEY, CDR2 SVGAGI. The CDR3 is CASSRQGVSGNTIYF. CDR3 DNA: TGTGCCAGCAGCAGACAGGGTGTATCTGGAAACACCATATATTTT.

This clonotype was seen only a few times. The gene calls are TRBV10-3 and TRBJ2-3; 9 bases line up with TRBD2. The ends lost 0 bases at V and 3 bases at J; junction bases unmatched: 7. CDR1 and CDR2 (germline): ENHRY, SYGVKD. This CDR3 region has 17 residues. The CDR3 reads CAISESQWLAGTDTQYF. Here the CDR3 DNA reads TGTGCCATCAGTGAGTCCCAGTGGCTAGCGGGGACAGATACGCAGTATTTT.

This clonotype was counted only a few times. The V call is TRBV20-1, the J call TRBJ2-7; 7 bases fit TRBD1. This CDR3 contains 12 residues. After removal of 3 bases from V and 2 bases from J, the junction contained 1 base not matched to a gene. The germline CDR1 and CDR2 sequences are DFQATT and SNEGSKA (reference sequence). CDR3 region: CSARTGTYEQYF. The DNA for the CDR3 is TGCAGTGCTAGGACAGGGACCTACGAGCAGTACTTC.

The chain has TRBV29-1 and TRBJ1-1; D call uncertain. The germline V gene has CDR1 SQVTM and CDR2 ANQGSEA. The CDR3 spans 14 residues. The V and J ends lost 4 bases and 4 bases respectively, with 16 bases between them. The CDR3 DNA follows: TGCAGCGTTGTTCCGCTGTCGGGTCCCACTGAAGCTTTCTTT. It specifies CSVVPLSGPTEAFF.

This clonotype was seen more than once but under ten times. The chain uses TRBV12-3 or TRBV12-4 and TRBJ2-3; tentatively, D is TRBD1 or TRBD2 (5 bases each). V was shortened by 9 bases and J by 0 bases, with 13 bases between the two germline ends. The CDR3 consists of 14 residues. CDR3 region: CASTGGTSTDTQYF. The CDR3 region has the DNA TGTGCCAGTACTGGTGGGACCAGCACAGATACGCAGTATTTT.

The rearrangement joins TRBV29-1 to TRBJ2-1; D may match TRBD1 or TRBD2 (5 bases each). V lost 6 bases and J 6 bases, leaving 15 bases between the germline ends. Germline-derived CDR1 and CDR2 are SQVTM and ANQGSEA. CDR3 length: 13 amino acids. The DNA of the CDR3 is TGCAGCGTGGGGACCGGAGAAGGCAATGAGCAGTTCTTC. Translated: CSVGTGEGNEQFF.

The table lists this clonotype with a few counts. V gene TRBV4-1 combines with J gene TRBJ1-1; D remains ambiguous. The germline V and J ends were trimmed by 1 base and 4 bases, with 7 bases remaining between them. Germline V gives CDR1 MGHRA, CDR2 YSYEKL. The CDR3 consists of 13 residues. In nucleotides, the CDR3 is TGCGCCAGCAGCCAAGTCGAGGGCACTGAAGCTTTCTTT. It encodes CASSQVEGTEAFF.

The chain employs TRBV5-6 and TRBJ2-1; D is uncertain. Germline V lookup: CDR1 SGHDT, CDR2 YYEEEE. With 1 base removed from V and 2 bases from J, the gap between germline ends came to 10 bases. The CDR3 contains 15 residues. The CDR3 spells CASSLWTATYNEQFF. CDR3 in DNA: TGTGCCAGCAGCTTGTGGACGGCGACCTACAATGAGCAGTTCTTC.

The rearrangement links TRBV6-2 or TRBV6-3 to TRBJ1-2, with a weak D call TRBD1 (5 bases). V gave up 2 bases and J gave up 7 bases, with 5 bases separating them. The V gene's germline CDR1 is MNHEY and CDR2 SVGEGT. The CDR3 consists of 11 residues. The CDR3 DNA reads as TGTGCCAGCAGTTACAGGGGTGGCTACACCTTC. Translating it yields CASSYRGGYTF.

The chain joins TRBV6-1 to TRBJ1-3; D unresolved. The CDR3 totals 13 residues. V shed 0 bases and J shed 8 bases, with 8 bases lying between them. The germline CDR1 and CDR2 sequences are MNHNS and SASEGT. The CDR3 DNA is TGTGCCAGCAGTGAAGCGGTGGAGTACACCATATATTTT. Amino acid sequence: CASSEAVEYTIYF.

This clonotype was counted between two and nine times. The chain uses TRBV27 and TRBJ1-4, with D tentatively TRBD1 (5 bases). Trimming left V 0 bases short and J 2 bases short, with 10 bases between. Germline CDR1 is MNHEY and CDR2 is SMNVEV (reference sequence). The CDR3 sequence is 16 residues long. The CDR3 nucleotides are TGTGCCAGCAGTTTATCGGGACTAGCGACTAATGAAAAACTGTTTTTT. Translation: CASSLSGLATNEKLFF.

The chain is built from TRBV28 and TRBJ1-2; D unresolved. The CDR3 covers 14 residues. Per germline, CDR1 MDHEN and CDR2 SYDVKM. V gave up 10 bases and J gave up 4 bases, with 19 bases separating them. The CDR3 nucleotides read TGTGCCACCGAGACTCTTCCCTCCTCCTATGGCTACACCTTC. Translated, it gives CATETLPSSYGYTF.

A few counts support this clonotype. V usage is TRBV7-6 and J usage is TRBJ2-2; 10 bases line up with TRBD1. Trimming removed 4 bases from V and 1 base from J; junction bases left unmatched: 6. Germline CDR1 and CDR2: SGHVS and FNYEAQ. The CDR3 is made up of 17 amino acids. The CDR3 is CASSWGQGNQNTGELFF. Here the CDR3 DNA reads TGTGCCAGCAGCTGGGGACAGGGGAACCAGAACACCGGGGAGCTGTTTTTT.

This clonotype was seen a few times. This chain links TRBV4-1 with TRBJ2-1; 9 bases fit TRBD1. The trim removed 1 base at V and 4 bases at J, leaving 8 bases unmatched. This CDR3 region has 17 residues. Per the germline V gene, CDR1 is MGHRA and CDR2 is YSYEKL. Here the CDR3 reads CASSQVVGTGIYNEQFF. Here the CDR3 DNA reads TGCGCCAGCAGCCAAGTAGTGGGGACAGGGATATACAATGAGCAGTTCTTC.